This T cell receptor (beta chain) was recorded in a study of T cells in Graves' hyperthyroidism and ophthalmopathy. It was RNA transcripts that yielded the amplified TCR beta CDR3 regions. Initially, a first-round RT-PCR of the TCR CDR3 employed the HTBI primer set. MiXCR, applied by TCRdb to the multiplex PCR reads, yields one record per CDR3 protein. The sample records approximately 270,000 distinct CDR3 sequences, approximately 15% being singletons. The CDR3 spans 13 residues. CDR1 is GTSNPN, CDR2 SVGIG, per germline (reference sequence). Trimming removed 4 bases from V and 5 bases from J, with 14 bases in between. Recently diagnosed hyperthyroidism of less than 2 months' duration affected patients aged 18 to 65.

This sequence was found in a woman in her thirties or forties with Graves' hyperthyroidism that later progressed to Graves' ophthalmopathy. Sequences were obtained from blood. The chain combines TRBV30 with TRBJ2-5; D may be TRBD2 (6 bases). The DNA of the CDR3 is TGTGCCTGGAAACGACGGGGGATGGAGACCCAGTACTTC. This gives the protein CAWKRRGMETQYF.